This T cell receptor (beta chain) was recovered during a study of metastatic and nonmetastatic thyroid tumors. The overall study: Repertoire comparisons spanned blood and tumor or nodule tissue from malignant and benign thyroid patients.

Patients underwent thyroid surgery, and none had received any treatment before it. Germline CDR1 is MGHRA and CDR2 is YSYEKL. The CDR3 has 13 residues. Original handling: CDR3 differences across clinicopathological groups were used to build a distant-metastasis classifier for papillary thyroid cancer. TCRdb reanalyzed the PCR reads with MiXCR. The V and J calls here are based on TCRdb, not the publication. The sample holds fewer than 50,000 clones; 28% are singletons and the top ten take almost 10%. This clone was counted ten times or more. The junction shows a germline mismatch at one end, possibly a read error.

The J gene is TRBJ2-4, the V gene TRBV4-1, with 7 bases fitting TRBD1. This sequence originates from a male donor with papillary thyroid cancer or a benign thyroid nodule (not recorded which). Some clones in this sample may be carry-over from other donors' samples. The sample taken for sequencing was blood. This chain's CDR3 is CASSHTVEGARHF. CDR3 nucleotide sequence: TGCGCCAGCAGCCACACGGTTGAGGGGGCGCGGCACTTC.